Below, 17 T cell receptor beta chains from the same sample are listed, as sequenced in a study of blood T cell repertoires in COVID-19. Produced via immunoSEQ multiplex PCR; TCRdb's table is partial and in-frame only. The table has about 130,000 clones, just under 85% seen once; the top ten hold 3% to 3.5%. Sample: peripheral blood. The receptors shown here come from a woman older than 75 with acute or convalescent COVID-19.

The rearrangement links TRBV7-2 to TRBJ1-6, with 11 bases matching TRBD1. V lost 3 bases, J lost 6 bases, and 4 bases stayed unmatched. The CDR3 sequence is 16 residues long. Germline CDR1 reads SGHTA; CDR2 reads FQGNSA. The CDR3 loop reads CASSFLGQGANSPLHF. The CDR3 DNA reads TGTGCCAGCAGCTTCCTCGGACAGGGGGCTAATTCACCCCTCCACTTT.

The chain has TRBV7-3 and TRBJ2-3; TRBD2 matches 9 bases. The V gene's germline CDR1 is SGHTA and CDR2 FQGTGA. After removal of 6 bases from V and 5 bases from J, the junction contained 9 bases not matched to a gene. This CDR3 contains 15 residues. The CDR3 DNA sequence: TGTGCCAGCAGTGCGGGGGGGCCGATTGAAGATACGCAGTATTTT. It specifies CASSAGGPIEDTQYF.

V usage is TRBV7-6 and J usage is TRBJ1-4; D call uncertain. V lost 4 bases, J lost 3 bases, and 12 bases lay in between. CDR3 length equals 15 residues. Germline CDR1 SGHVS, CDR2 FNYEAQ. The CDR3 coding sequence is TGTGCCAGCAGCTCCATGAGACAACCTAATGAAAAACTGTTTTTT. Residues: CASSSMRQPNEKLFF.

The V call is TRBV5-4, the J call TRBJ1-4; 11 nucleotides match TRBD1. Germline lookup yields CDR1 SGHNT and CDR2 YYREEE (reference sequence). The CDR3 extends over 19 amino acids. V trimming: 4 bases; J trimming: 2 bases; junction bases outside the gene matches: 13. CDR3 in DNA: TGTGCCAGCAGCCCAACTTCCGGGACAGGGGGAGCGACTAATGAAAAACTGTTTTTT. As protein: CASSPTSGTGGATNEKLFF.

CDR3 coding DNA: TGTGCCAGCTCCCCTTCCCGGACAGGTGGAGTCTACGAGCAGTACTTC. This encodes CASSPSRTGGVYEQYF. This chain joins TRBV18 and TRBJ2-7; 7 bases line up with TRBD1. The CDR3 spans 16 residues. Trimming removed 6 bases from V and 3 bases from J; junction bases left unmatched: 14. Germline lookup yields CDR1 KGHSH and CDR2 LQKENI.

The V gene is TRBV7-2, the J gene TRBJ1-5, with a weak D call TRBD1 (5 bases). Looked up from germline, CDR1 is SGHTA and CDR2 is FQGNSA. The CDR3 spans 14 residues. Trimming removed 2 bases from V and 4 bases from J, with 9 bases in between. The DNA of the CDR3 is TGTGCCAGCAGCTTAAGAGGGACTAATCAGCCCCAGCATTTT. As protein: CASSLRGTNQPQHF.

This chain uses TRBV6-4 with TRBJ2-3, with TRBD1 as a possible D gene (7 bases). Looked up from germline, CDR1 is MRHNA and CDR2 is SNTAGT. V lost 2 bases to trimming and J lost 9 bases, with 12 bases between them. CDR3 length: 13 amino acids. The DNA for the CDR3 is TGTGCCAGCAGTGACCCGCAGGGGGGCACGCAGTATTTT. Translating it yields CASSDPQGGTQYF.

The J gene is TRBJ2-1, the V gene TRBV2; 11 bases map to TRBD2. After removal of 5 bases from V and 3 bases from J, the junction contained 3 bases not matched to a gene. Looked up from germline, CDR1 is SNHLY and CDR2 is FYNNEI. CDR3 size: 15 residues. CDR3 nucleotides: TGTGCCAGCAGTTACACTAGCGGGGGCTACAATGAGCAGTTCTTC. Translated, it gives CASSYTSGGYNEQFF.

V is TRBV7-9 and J is TRBJ1-3; weak D call: TRBD1 (6 bases). The ends were cut back, 0 bases at V and 0 bases at J, with 9 bases in the middle. CDR3 length: 16 amino acids. Per the germline V gene, CDR1 is SEHNR and CDR2 is FQNEAQ (reference sequence). CDR3 nucleotide sequence: TGTGCCAGCAGCTTAGCGGACAGTTACTCTGGAAACACCATATATTTT. Protein product: CASSLADSYSGNTIYF.

The CDR3 bases are TGTGCCAGCAGCTTCAAACAGAACACTGAAGCTTTCTTT. Translating gives CASSFKQNTEAFF. The rearrangement links TRBV7-2 to TRBJ1-1; D is undetermined. The CDR3 is 13 amino acids. From germline, CDR1 is SGHTA and CDR2 FQGNSA. Deletions cut 3 bases from V and 1 base from J, with 6 bases between.

This clone was counted only a few times. V gene TRBV6-5 combines with J gene TRBJ1-1; D may be TRBD1 (6 bases). V shed 7 bases and J shed 1 base, with 13 bases lying between them. The germline gives CDR1 MNHEY, CDR2 SVGAGI. The CDR3 loop spans 14 amino acids. CDR3 sequence (DNA): TGTGCCAGCACCCGGGGGGGCGGGAACACTGAAGCTTTCTTT. The encoded protein is CASTRGGGNTEAFF.

This rearrangement joins TRBV11-2 to TRBJ1-5, with D possibly matching TRBD1 (5 bases). This CDR3 has 15 residues. Trimming took 0 bases from V and 7 from J, leaving 13 bases between them. Germline V gene lookup returns CDR1 SGHAT and CDR2 FQNNGV. CDR3 amino acids: CASSLEGLERQPQHF. In DNA, the CDR3 is TGTGCCAGCAGCTTAGAGGGGCTGGAGAGGCAGCCCCAGCATTTT.

V gene TRBV9 combines with J gene TRBJ2-5; the D gene is possibly TRBD1 (5 bases). This CDR3 spans 14 amino acids. The V gene's germline CDR1 is SGDLS and CDR2 YYNGEE. The V and J ends lost 4 bases and 5 bases respectively, with 15 bases between them. The CDR3, as DNA: TGTGCCAGCAGCTCAGGGATGCTATGGGAGACCCAGTACTTC. Its translation: CASSSGMLWETQYF.

The rearrangement links TRBV7-9 to TRBJ2-1; D may be TRBD2 (5 bases). V lost 4 bases and J lost 5, with 27 bases in between. Per the germline V gene, CDR1 is SEHNR and CDR2 is FQNEAQ (reference sequence). The CDR3 totals 19 residues. CDR3 residues: CASSSLKAVARLYNNEQFF. As DNA, the CDR3 is TGTGCCAGCAGCTCCCTTAAAGCGGTTGCCCGACTCTACAACAATGAGCAGTTCTTC.

This clone was seen only a few times. V is TRBV6-5 and J is TRBJ1-1; 7 bases line up with TRBD1. CDR1 is MNHEY and CDR2 is SVGAGI in the germline V gene. This CDR3 spans 14 amino acids. V dropped 1 base and J dropped 12; count of bases not matched to a gene: 11. The CDR3 here is CASSYYKRQGETFF. CDR3 DNA sequence: TGTGCCAGCAGTTACTATAAAAGACAGGGTGAGACTTTCTTT.

The gene calls are TRBV7-3 and TRBJ1-1; 8 positions agree with TRBD1. V gave up 3 bases and J gave up 7 bases; unmatched junction bases: 4. This CDR3 has 13 amino acids. Germline V lookup: CDR1 SGHTA, CDR2 FQGTGA. The CDR3 loop reads CASSFSRGLEAFF. As DNA, the CDR3 is TGTGCCAGCAGCTTCTCCAGGGGGCTTGAAGCTTTCTTT.

The rearrangement uses TRBV12-5 and TRBJ2-1; no clear D gene. Per the germline V gene, CDR1 is LGHNT and CDR2 is FRNRAP. V dropped 0 bases and J dropped 0 bases, with 12 bases sitting between them. The CDR3 has 17 amino acids. The CDR3 region is CASGLVASDRSYNEQFF. The CDR3 DNA sequence: TGTGCTAGTGGTTTGGTGGCCAGCGACCGCTCCTACAATGAGCAGTTCTTC.